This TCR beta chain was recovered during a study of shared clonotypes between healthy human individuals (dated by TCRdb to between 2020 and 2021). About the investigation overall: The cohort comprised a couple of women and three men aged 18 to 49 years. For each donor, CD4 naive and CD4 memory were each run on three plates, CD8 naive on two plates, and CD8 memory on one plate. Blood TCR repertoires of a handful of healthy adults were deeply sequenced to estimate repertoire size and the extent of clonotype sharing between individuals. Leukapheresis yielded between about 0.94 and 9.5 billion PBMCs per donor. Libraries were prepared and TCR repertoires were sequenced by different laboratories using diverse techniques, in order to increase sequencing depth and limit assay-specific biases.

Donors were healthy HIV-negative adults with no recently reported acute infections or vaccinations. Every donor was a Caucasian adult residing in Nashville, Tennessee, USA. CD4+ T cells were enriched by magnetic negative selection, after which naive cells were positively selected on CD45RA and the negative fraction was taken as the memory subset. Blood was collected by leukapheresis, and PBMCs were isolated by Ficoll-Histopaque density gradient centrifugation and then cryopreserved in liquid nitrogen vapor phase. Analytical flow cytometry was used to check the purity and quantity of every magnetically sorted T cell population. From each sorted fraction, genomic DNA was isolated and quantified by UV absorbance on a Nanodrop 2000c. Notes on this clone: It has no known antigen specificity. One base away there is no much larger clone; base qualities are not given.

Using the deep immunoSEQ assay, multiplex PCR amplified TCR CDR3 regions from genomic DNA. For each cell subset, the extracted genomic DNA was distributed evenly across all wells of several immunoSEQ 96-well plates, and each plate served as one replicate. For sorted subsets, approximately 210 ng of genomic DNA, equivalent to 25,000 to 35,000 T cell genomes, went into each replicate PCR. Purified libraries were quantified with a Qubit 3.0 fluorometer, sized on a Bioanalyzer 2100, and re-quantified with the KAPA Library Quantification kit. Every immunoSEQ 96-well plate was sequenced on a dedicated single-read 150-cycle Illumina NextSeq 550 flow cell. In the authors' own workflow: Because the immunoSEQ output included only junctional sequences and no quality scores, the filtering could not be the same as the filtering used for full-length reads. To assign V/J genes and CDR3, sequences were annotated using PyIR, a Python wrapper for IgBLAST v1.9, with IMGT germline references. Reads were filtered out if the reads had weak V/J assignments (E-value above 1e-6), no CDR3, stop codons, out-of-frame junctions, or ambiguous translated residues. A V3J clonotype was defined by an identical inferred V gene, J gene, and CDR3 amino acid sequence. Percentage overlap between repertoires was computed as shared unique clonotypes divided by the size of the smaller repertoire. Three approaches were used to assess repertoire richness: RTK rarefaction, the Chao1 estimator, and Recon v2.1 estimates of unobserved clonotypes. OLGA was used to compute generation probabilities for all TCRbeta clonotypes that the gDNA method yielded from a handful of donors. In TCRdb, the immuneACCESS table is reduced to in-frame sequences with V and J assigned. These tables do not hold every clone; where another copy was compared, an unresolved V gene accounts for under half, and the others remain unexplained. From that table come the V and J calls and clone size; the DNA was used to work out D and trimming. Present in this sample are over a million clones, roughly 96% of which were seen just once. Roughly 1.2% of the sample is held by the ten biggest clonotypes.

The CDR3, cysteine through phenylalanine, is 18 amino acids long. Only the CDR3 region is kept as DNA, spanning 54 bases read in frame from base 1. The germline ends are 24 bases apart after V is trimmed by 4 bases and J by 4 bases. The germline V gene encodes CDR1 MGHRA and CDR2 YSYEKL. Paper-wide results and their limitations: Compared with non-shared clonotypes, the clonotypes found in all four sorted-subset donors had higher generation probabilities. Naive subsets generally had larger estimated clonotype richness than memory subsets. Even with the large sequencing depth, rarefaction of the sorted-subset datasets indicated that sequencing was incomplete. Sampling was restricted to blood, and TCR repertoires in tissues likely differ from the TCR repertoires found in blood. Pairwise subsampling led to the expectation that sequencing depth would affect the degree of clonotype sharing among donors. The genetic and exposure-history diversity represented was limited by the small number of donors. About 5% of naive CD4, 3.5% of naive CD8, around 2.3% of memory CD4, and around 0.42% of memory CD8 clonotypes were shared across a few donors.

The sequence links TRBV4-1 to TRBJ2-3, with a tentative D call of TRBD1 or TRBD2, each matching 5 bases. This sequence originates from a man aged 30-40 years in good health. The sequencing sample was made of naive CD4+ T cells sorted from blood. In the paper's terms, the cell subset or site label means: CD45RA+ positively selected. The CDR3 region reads CASSRQGPSSGPSDTQYF. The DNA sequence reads TGCGCCAGCAGCCGCCAGGGACCCTCGTCGGGTCCATCAGATACGCAGTATTTT.